The present TCR beta chain was sequenced within a study of blood T cell repertoires in COVID-19. The CDR3 length is 15 residues. V shed 1 base and J 8 bases; nucleotides not matched to a gene: 7. CDR1 and CDR2 (germline): SGHKS, YYEKEE (reference sequence). The method was immunoSEQ multiplex PCR; TCRdb's version includes in-frame clones alone and lacks a portion of them. There are some 150,000 clones in the sample; about nine tenths occur only once, and about 2.4% lies in the top ten. The specimen sequenced was peripheral blood. The chain uses TRBV5-5 and TRBJ1-4, with 8 bases fitting TRBD1. The origin of this receptor is a woman between 65 and 79 years old with acute or convalescent COVID-19. The CDR3 loop reads CASSLMQGAGEKLFF. The CDR3 DNA follows: TGTGCCAGCAGCTTGATGCAGGGGGCGGGAGAAAAACTGTTTTTT.